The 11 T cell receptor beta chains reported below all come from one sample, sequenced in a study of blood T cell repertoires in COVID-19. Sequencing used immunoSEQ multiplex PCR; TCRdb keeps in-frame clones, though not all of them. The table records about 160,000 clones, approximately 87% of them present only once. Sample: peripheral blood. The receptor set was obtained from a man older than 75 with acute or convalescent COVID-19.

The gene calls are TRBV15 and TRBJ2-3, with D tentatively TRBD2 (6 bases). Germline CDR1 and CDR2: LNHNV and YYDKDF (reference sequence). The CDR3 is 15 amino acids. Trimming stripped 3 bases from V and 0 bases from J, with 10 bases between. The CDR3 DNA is TGTGCCACCAGCAGCGGGGGACTGAGCACAGATACGCAGTATTTT. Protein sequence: CATSSGGLSTDTQYF.

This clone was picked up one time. CDR3 in DNA: TGCGCCAGCAGCCAAGCCCCATTACAGCGGGGGATCGGGTATAATTCACCCCTCCACTTT. Translation gives CASSQAPLQRGIGYNSPLHF. The rearrangement joins TRBV5-1 to TRBJ1-6; TRBD1 is a possible D gene (5 bases). V lost 4 bases to trimming and J lost 4 bases, with 27 bases between them. The CDR3 contains 20 residues. Germline V gives CDR1 SGHRS, CDR2 YFSETQ. Complete variable domain (other parts from reference TRBV5-1 and TRBJ1-6): KAGVTQTPRYLIKTRGQQVTLSCSPISGHRSVSWYQQTPGQGLQFLFEYFSETQRNKGNFPGRFSGRQFSNSRSEMNVSTLELGDSALYLCASSQAPLQRGIGYNSPLHFGNGTRLTVT.

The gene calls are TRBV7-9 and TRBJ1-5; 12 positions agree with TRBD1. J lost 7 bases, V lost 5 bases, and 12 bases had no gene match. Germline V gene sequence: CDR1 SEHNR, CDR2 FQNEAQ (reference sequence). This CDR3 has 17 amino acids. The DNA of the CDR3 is TGTGCCAGCAGCCCGGGACAGGGGGCGCCAGGTCAGCAGCCCCAGCATTTT. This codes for CASSPGQGAPGQQPQHF.

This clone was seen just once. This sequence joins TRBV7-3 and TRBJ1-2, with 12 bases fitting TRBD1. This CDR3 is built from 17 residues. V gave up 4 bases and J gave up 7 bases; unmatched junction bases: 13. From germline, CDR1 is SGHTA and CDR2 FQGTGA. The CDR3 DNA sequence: TGTGCCAGCAGCTCCGATCCGGGACAGGGGGCGCTGGGTGGCTACACCTTC. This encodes CASSSDPGQGALGGYTF.

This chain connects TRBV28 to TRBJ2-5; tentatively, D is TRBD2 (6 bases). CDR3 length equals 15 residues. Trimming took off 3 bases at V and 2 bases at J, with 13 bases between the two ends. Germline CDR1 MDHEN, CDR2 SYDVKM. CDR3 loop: CASSFGGNLQETQYF. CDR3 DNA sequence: TGTGCCAGCAGTTTCGGAGGGAACCTACAAGAGACCCAGTACTTC.

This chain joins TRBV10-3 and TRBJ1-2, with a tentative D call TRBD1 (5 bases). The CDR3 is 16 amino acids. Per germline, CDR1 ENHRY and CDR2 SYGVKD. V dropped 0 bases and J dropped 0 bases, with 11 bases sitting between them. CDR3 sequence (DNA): TGTGCCATCAGTGAGTCCCTGACAGAAGCTAACTATGGCTACACCTTC. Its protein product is CAISESLTEANYGYTF.

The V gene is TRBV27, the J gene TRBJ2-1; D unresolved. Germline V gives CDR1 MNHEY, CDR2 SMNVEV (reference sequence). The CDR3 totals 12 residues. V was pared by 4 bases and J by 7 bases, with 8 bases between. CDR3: CASSSGWNEQFF. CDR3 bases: TGTGCCAGCAGTTCCGGTTGGAATGAGCAGTTCTTC.

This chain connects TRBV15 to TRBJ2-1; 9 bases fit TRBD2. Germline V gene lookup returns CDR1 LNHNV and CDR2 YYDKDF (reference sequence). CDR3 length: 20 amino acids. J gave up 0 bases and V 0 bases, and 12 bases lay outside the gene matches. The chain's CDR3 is CATSRDLVSSGASSYNEQFF. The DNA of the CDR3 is TGTGCCACCAGCAGAGATCTGGTGTCTAGCGGGGCAAGCTCCTACAATGAGCAGTTCTTC. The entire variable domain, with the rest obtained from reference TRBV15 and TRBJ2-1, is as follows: DAMVIQNPRYQVTQFGKPVTLSCSQTLNHNVMYWYQQKSSQAPKLLFHYYDKDFNNEADTPDNFQSRRPNTSFCFLDIRSPGLGDTAMYLCATSRDLVSSGASSYNEQFFGPGTRLTVL.

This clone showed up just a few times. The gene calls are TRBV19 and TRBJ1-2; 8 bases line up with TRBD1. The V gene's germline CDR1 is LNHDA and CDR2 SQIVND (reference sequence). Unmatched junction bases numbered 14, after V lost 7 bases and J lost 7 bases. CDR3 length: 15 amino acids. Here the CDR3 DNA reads TGTGCCAGTACGTTCCCCGAGAGGCAGGGGGCTGGCTACACCTTC. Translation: CASTFPERQGAGYTF.

In DNA form, the CDR3 reads TGTGCCAGCAGCCAATCTCTGGCAGGGAACACTGAAGCTTTCTTT. Its translation: CASSQSLAGNTEAFF. The chain couples TRBV16 to TRBJ1-1, with D unresolved. With 0 bases removed from V and 1 base from J, the gap between germline ends came to 9 bases. Per the germline V gene, CDR1 is KGHSY and CDR2 is FQNENV. This CDR3 has 15 residues.

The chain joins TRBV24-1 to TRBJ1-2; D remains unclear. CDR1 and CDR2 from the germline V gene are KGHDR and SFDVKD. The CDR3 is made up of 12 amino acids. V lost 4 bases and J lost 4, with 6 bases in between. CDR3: CATSEATYGYTF. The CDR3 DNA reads TGTGCCACCAGTGAGGCAACCTATGGCTACACCTTC.